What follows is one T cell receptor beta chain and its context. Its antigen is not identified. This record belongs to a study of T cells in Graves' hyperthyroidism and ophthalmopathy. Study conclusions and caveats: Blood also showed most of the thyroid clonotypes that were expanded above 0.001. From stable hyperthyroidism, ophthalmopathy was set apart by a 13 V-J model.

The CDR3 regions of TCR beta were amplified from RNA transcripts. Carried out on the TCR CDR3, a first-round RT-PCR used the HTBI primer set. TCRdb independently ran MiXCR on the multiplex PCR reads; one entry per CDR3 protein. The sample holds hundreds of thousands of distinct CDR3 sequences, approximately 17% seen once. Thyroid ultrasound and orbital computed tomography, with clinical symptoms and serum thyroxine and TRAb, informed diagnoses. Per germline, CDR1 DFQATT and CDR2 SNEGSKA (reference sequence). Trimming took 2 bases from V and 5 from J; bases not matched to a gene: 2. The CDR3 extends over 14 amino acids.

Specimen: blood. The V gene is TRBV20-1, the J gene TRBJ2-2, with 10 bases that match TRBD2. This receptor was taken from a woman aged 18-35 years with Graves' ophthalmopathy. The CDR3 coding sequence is TGCAGTGCTAGACTAGCGGGAGAAACCGGGGAGCTGTTTTTT. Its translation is CSARLAGETGELFF.